The 22 T cell receptor beta chains below come from one sample, sequenced in a study of cytomegalovirus exposure and HLA in healthy donors. With 60 Vbeta and 13 Jbeta primers, the PCR was carried out. Generated by immunoSEQ multiplex PCR, the TCRdb table keeps only in-frame clones and is missing some. The table shows about 210,000 clones, with 81% occurring only once. What was sequenced was PBMCs. These receptors were obtained from a middle-aged man in good health and CMV-seropositive.

The V gene is TRBV6-1, the J gene TRBJ2-3; 8 bases agree with TRBD2. Trimming cost V 7 bases and J 3 bases; bases outside gene matches: 3. This CDR3 contains 13 residues. Germline CDR1 and CDR2: MNHNS and SASEGT. The DNA of the CDR3 is TGTGCCAGCAACCCTAGCGGGACAGATACGCAGTATTTT. Its translation is CASNPSGTDTQYF.

This chain connects TRBV5-6 to TRBJ1-1; 10 nucleotides line up with TRBD1. The CDR3 has 15 residues. Germline V gene data show CDR1 as SGHDT and CDR2 as YYEEEE. Trimming cost V 0 bases and J 6 bases; bases outside gene matches: 5. CDR3 in DNA: TGTGCCAGCAGCTTGGGCGGACAGGGGGTGGCTGAAGCTTTCTTT. The encoded protein is CASSLGGQGVAEAFF.

The CDR3: CASIRGTSSREQYF. CDR3 nucleotides: TGTGCCAGCATTAGAGGGACTTCCTCACGTGAGCAGTACTTC. V and J are TRBV6-1 and TRBJ2-7, with D perhaps matching TRBD2 (6 bases). The germline V and J ends were trimmed by 7 bases and 7 bases, with 20 bases remaining between them. CDR3 length: 14 amino acids. CDR1 MNHNS and CDR2 SASEGT come from the germline V gene.

This chain uses TRBV29-1 with TRBJ2-5, with TRBD2 matching over 9 bases. The germline V gene has CDR1 SQVTM and CDR2 ANQGSEA. The CDR3 has 19 residues. V lost 1 base, J lost 0 bases, and 15 bases stayed unmatched. Here the CDR3 DNA reads TGCAGCGTTGAAGGGGTCAGCGGGGGGACAAAGGGGTACCAAGAGACCCAGTACTTC. Protein product: CSVEGVSGGTKGYQETQYF.

This clone was seen a handful of times. The chain couples TRBV7-8 to TRBJ2-1; D possibly corresponds to TRBD2 (6 bases). Germline V gene data show CDR1 as SGHVS and CDR2 as FQNEAQ. The V and J ends lost 6 bases and 4 bases respectively, with 13 bases between them. This CDR3 is built from 14 residues. CDR3: CASRRRGSYNEQFF. In DNA, the CDR3 is TGTGCCAGCAGAAGGCGGGGATCTTACAATGAGCAGTTCTTC.

The chain has TRBV6-1 and TRBJ2-5, with a weak D call TRBD2 (7 bases). The CDR3 is made up of 15 amino acids. V was shortened by 6 bases and J by 4 bases, with 18 bases between the two germline ends. CDR1 is MNHNS and CDR2 is SASEGT in the germline V gene. The chain's CDR3 is CASSLGGGVRETQYF. The CDR3 region has the DNA TGTGCCAGCAGCCTAGGGGGGGGCGTACGAGAGACCCAGTACTTC.

V usage is TRBV15 and J usage is TRBJ2-7, with D unclear. Germline CDR1 and CDR2: LNHNV and YYDKDF (reference sequence). The CDR3 runs to 13 residues. V was trimmed by 1 base and J by 6 bases, leaving 10 bases between them. In DNA, the CDR3 is TGTGCCACCAGCAGAGGGTTAGACTCCGAGCAGTACTTC. It codes for CATSRGLDSEQYF.

This chain connects TRBV11-2 to TRBJ2-3; TRBD2 aligns across 10 bases. Trimming cost V 3 bases and J 6 bases; bases outside gene matches: 9. The CDR3 consists of 16 residues. Germline-derived CDR1 and CDR2 are SGHAT and FQNNGV. Here the CDR3 reads CASSFARLAGLDTQYF. In nucleotides, the CDR3 is TGTGCCAGCAGCTTTGCGCGACTAGCGGGCCTCGATACGCAGTATTTT.

This chain links TRBV5-1 with TRBJ2-3, with a weak D call TRBD2 (7 bases). This CDR3 has 14 residues. V shed 4 bases and J shed 2 bases, with 11 bases lying between them. CDR1 and CDR2 (germline): SGHRS, YFSETQ. Written as DNA, the CDR3 is TGCGCCAGCAGCAGGGGGGGATACACAGATACGCAGTATTTT. This codes for CASSRGGYTDTQYF. The variable domain in full, completed from reference TRBV5-1 and TRBJ2-3, reads KAGVTQTPRYLIKTRGQQVTLSCSPISGHRSVSWYQQTPGQGLQFLFEYFSETQRNKGNFPGRFSGRQFSNSRSEMNVSTLELGDSALYLCASSRGGYTDTQYFGPGTRLTVL.

This clone appeared once. V usage is TRBV4-1 and J usage is TRBJ2-3, with TRBD2 matching 12 bases. The CDR3 spans 20 residues. V lost 0 bases and J lost 0; bases outside the gene matches: 10. Per the germline V gene, CDR1 is MGHRA and CDR2 is YSYEKL. The CDR3 is CASSQDFSQTSGGSTDTQYF. In DNA form, the CDR3 reads TGCGCCAGCAGCCAAGATTTCTCGCAGACTAGCGGGGGTAGCACAGATACGCAGTATTTT.

This chain joins TRBV28 and TRBJ2-7; no clear D. Between the trimmed V and J ends, which lost 3 bases and 5 bases, there was a span of 14 bases. The germline gives CDR1 MDHEN, CDR2 SYDVKM. This CDR3 is 14 amino acids long. CDR3 amino acids: CASSFMLLGDEQYF. The DNA for the CDR3 is TGTGCCAGCAGTTTCATGTTGCTAGGCGACGAGCAGTACTTC.

The rearrangement links TRBV9 to TRBJ2-7; TRBD2 matches at 10 bases. CDR1 is SGDLS and CDR2 is YYNGEE in the germline V gene. This CDR3 is built from 16 residues. The trim removed 0 bases at V and 0 bases at J, leaving 3 bases unmatched. The CDR3 coding sequence is TGTGCCAGCAGCGTAGATCCTAGCGGGAGCTCCTACGAGCAGTACTTC. Translated, it gives CASSVDPSGSSYEQYF.

Points on this clone: The same CDR3 also results from other DNA sequences found in this sample. The chain carries TRBV10-1 and TRBJ1-1; D might be TRBD1 (5 bases). With 8 bases removed from V and 1 base from J, the gap between germline ends came to 11 bases. CDR3 length: 13 amino acids. Germline loops: CDR1 WNHNN, CDR2 SYGVQD (reference sequence). Here the CDR3 reads CASGRDRNTEAFF. In DNA form, the CDR3 reads TGCGCCAGCGGCCGCGACAGGAACACTGAAGCTTTCTTT.

The sample holds one count of this clone. This chain links TRBV18 with TRBJ2-3; 7 bases agree with TRBD2. The CDR3 is 15 amino acids. J gave up 4 bases and V 3 bases, and 7 bases lay outside the gene matches. Germline loops: CDR1 KGHSH, CDR2 LQKENI. The CDR3 reads CASSPGRVAPDTQYF. For the CDR3, the DNA is TGTGCCAGCTCACCGGGGAGGGTAGCGCCAGATACGCAGTATTTT.

V and J are TRBV5-1 and TRBJ2-5, with TRBD1 identical over 9 bases. CDR1 and CDR2 from the germline V gene are SGHRS and YFSETQ. V gave up 3 bases and J gave up 2 bases; unmatched junction bases: 8. CDR3 size: 16 residues. In DNA form, the CDR3 reads TGCGCCAGCAGCTCACGGACAGGGGCGCCACAAGAGACCCAGTACTTC. This encodes CASSSRTGAPQETQYF.

This clone was seen only a few times. V and J are TRBV5-5 and TRBJ1-5; 7 nucleotides line up with TRBD1. This CDR3 is built from 14 residues. The germline V gene has CDR1 SGHKS and CDR2 YYEKEE (reference sequence). With V trimmed by 4 bases and J by 7 bases, 8 bases remained unmatched. CDR3 coding DNA: TGTGCCAGCAGCCTTCACAGGGGTGTCCAGCCCCAGCATTTT. Its translation: CASSLHRGVQPQHF.

The genes are TRBV6-6 and TRBJ2-1; 11 nucleotides match TRBD1. J was trimmed by 8 bases and V by 4 bases; bases with no gene match: 10. This CDR3 has 16 residues. Germline CDR1 MNHNY, CDR2 SVGAGI (reference sequence). The DNA for the CDR3 is TGTGCCAGCAGTTTCTCCGGGGACAGGGGGTACGATGAGCAGTTCTTC. Its translation: CASSFSGDRGYDEQFF.

DNA of the CDR3: TGTGCCAGCAGCCGGGACAGGGGGACCTACGAGCAGTACTTC. It specifies CASSRDRGTYEQYF. This rearrangement joins TRBV6-5 to TRBJ2-7; TRBD1 agrees at 11 bases. CDR3 length equals 14 residues. The germline V gene has CDR1 MNHEY and CDR2 SVGAGI. J lost 2 bases, V lost 6 bases, and 3 bases had no gene match.

The chain combines TRBV7-2 with TRBJ2-1, with TRBD2 identical over 9 bases. There are 14 residues in the CDR3. Germline values: CDR1 SGHTA, CDR2 FQGNSA. After removal of 0 bases from V and 9 bases from J, the junction contained 3 bases not matched to a gene. The CDR3 loop is CASSLARGGFEQFF. The DNA of the CDR3 is TGTGCCAGCAGCTTAGCGCGGGGGGGGTTTGAGCAGTTCTTC.

V and J are TRBV6-5 and TRBJ1-4; no firm D call. Germline assignment: CDR1 MNHEY and CDR2 SVGAGI. V shed 0 bases and J shed 6 bases, with 11 bases lying between them. CDR3 size: 15 residues. The CDR3: CASSYSWRGDEKLFF. The CDR3 coding sequence is TGTGCCAGCAGTTACTCGTGGAGAGGCGATGAAAAACTGTTTTTT.

The chain employs TRBV7-9 and TRBJ2-3; 11 bases are shared with TRBD2. The CDR3 contains 15 residues. Germline V gene lookup returns CDR1 SEHNR and CDR2 FQNEAQ (reference sequence). Unmatched junction bases numbered 10, after V lost 8 bases and J lost 6 bases. CDR3 in amino acids: CASRRGRTSGDTQYF. DNA for the CDR3: TGTGCCAGCCGTCGGGGTAGGACTAGCGGGGATACGCAGTATTTT.

The chain joins TRBV28 to TRBJ2-5, with no clear D. The length of the CDR3 is 14 residues. Trimming took off 3 bases at V and 1 base at J, with 9 bases between the two ends. From germline, CDR1 is MDHEN and CDR2 SYDVKM. The CDR3 reads CASSFAAAQETQYF. Written as DNA, the CDR3 is TGTGCCAGCAGTTTTGCGGCAGCCCAAGAGACCCAGTACTTC.